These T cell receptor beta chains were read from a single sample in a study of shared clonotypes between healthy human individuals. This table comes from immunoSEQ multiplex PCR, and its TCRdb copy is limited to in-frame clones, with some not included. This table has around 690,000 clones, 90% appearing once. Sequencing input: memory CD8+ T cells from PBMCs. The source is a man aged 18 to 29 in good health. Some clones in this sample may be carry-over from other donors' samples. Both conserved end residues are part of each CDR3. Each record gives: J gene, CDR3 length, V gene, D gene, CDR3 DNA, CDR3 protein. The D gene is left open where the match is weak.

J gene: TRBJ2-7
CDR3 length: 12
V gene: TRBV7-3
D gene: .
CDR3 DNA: TGTGCCAGCAGCCCGCAGGGTCGCGAGCAGTACTTC
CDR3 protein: CASSPQGREQYF

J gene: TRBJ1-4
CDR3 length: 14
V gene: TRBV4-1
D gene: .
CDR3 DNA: TGCGCCAGCAACGAACTGGGGGGAAATGAAAAACTGTTTTTT
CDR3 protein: CASNELGGNEKLFF

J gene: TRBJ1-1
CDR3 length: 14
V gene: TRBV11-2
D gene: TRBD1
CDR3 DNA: TGTGCCAGCAGCTCTTTAGGGACAGGGGCTGAAGCTTTCTTT
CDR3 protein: CASSSLGTGAEAFF

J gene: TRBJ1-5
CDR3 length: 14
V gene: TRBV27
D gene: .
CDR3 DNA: TGTGCCAGCAGTTTAAGAGGTAGCAATCAGCCCCAGCATTTT
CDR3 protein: CASSLRGSNQPQHF

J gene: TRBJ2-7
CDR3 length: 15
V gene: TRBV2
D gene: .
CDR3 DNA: TGTGCCAGCATGGAAGGGACGGGCCGCATCTACGAGCAGTACTTC
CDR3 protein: CASMEGTGRIYEQYF

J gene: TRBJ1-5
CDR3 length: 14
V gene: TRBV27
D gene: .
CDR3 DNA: TGTGCCAGCAGTTTATTGGGCCCGTATCAGCCCCAGCATTTT
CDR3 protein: CASSLLGPYQPQHF

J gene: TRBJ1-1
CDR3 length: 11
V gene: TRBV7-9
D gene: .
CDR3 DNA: TGTGCCAGCAGCTTAGTCCGGGGAGCTTTCTTT
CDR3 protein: CASSLVRGAFF

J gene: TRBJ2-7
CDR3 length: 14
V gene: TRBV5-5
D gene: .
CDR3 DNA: TGTGCCAGCAGCCTGTGGAGCGGAAACTACGAGCAGTACTTC
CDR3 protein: CASSLWSGNYEQYF

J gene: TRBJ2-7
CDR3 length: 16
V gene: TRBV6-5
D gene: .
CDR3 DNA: TGTGCCAGCAGTTACTCGACCCGGGACCATAACTACGAGCAGTACTTC
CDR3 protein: CASSYSTRDHNYEQYF

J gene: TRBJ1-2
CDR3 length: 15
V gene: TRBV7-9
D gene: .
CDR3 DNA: TGTGCCAGCAGCTTAGAAGTCGGGCGGGGGCATGGCTACACCTTC
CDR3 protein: CASSLEVGRGHGYTF